The sequence of this T cell receptor beta chain was determined in a study of lymphopenia after photon versus proton radiotherapy. Only in-frame clones appear in the TCRdb table, and some are missing; sequencing was by immunoSEQ multiplex PCR. The table records about 39,000 clones, roughly 90% of them present only once. On this clone: Its antigen remains unidentified.

Study-level results: Under photons, naive T cells and diversity fell while effector/memory populations rose. A bigger post-nadir fall in TCR diversity correlated inversely with survival time in deceased patients. After the lymphocyte nadir, photon-treated repertoires showed oligoclonal expansion, especially of CD8+ Temra cells.

V lost 4 bases and J lost 2; bases outside the gene matches: 11. The CDR3 is made up of 17 amino acids. CDR1 is LGHNT, CDR2 FRNRAP, per germline. The TCR was taken from a man aged 55 to 70 with cholangiocarcinoma. This material consisted of peripheral blood, taken from a patient treated with photon-based radiotherapy. V and J are TRBV12-5 and TRBJ2-7; 10 bases agree with TRBD2. Written as DNA, the CDR3 is TGTGCTAGTGGTTCTCTAGCGGGGGCACTACAACCCTACGAGCAGTACTTC. Translating gives CASGSLAGALQPYEQYF.